Listed below are T cell receptor beta chains from one sample, sequenced in a study of shared clonotypes between healthy human individuals. The protocol was immunoSEQ multiplex PCR, while the TCRdb copy is restricted to in-frame clones and leaves out a portion. The sample has 300,000 to 350,000 clones; around 79% are singletons. The sample consisted of memory CD4+ T cells sorted from blood. These receptors all come from a man aged 25-40 years in good health. The CDR3 runs from the conserved cysteine through the conserved F or W. A D gene is named only where the DNA matches it firmly. For some rows the clone size is stated as once, few or many, or as a class when expanded; others skip it.

J gene	clone size	D gene	V gene	CDR3 DNA	CDR3 protein
TRBJ2-7	NA	TRBD2	TRBV27	TGTGCCAGCAGGGAGGTGGGCGGGAGCCTCGGCGAGCAGTACTTC	CASREVGGSLGEQYF
TRBJ1-2	NA	NA	TRBV5-4	TGTGCCAGCAGCTCGGACATATTGGGTGGCTACACCTTC	CASSSDILGGYTF
TRBJ1-2	NA	NA	TRBV30	TGTGCCTGGGGCGGTAACTATGGCTACACCTTC	CAWGGNYGYTF
TRBJ1-4	NA	TRBD1	TRBV6-1	TGTGCCAGCAGTTGGAGGACAGGGGTGGAAAAACTGTTTTTT	CASSWRTGVEKLFF
TRBJ2-7	once	TRBD2	TRBV5-1	TGCGCCAGCAGCTGGGGACTAGCGACCTCCTACGAGCAGTACTTC	CASSWGLATSYEQYF
TRBJ2-1	NA	NA	TRBV10-1	TGCGCCAGCAGTGAGAATTTGGGAAATGAGCAGTTCTTC	CASSENLGNEQFF
TRBJ1-2	NA	NA	TRBV5-1	TGCGCCAGCAGCGCCGGGGGATTTGACTATGGCTACACCTTC	CASSAGGFDYGYTF
TRBJ2-3	NA	NA	TRBV2	TGTGCCAGCATTTGGGAGACAGATACGCAGTATTTT	CASIWETDTQYF
TRBJ2-5	NA	TRBD1	TRBV28	TGTGCCAGCAGGGCGACAGGGGGCCGGGAGACCCAGTACTTC	CASRATGGRETQYF
TRBJ2-3	NA	NA	TRBV4-3	TGCGCCAGCAGCCCGCGGGACAGCATCACAGATACGCAGTATTTT	CASSPRDSITDTQYF
TRBJ1-2	NA	NA	TRBV2	TGTGCCAGCAGTCGGGGCATTAACTATGGCTACACCTTC	CASSRGINYGYTF
TRBJ1-5	NA	NA	TRBV5-1	TGCGCCAGCAGCCCCGGTGGGACAAGCAATCAGCCCCAGCATTTT	CASSPGGTSNQPQHF
TRBJ1-5	NA	NA	TRBV19	TGTGCCAGTAGTCTTCTGCATCAGCCCCAGCATTTT	CASSLLHQPQHF
TRBJ2-5	few	NA	TRBV2	TGTGCCAGCAGTGTAGGGGGCCAAGAGACCCAGTACTTC	CASSVGGQETQYF
TRBJ1-4	NA	NA	TRBV28	TGTGCCAGCAGTTTATGGAGCCCCAGTGATGAAAAACTGTTTTTT	CASSLWSPSDEKLFF
TRBJ2-1	NA	NA	TRBV2	TGTGCCAGCAGTGTGAATGAGCAGTTCTTC	CASSVNEQFF
TRBJ2-7	NA	NA	TRBV10-3	TGTGCCATCAGTGGGCTACAGGGTGGCGAGCAGTACTTC	CAISGLQGGEQYF
TRBJ2-5	NA	TRBD2	TRBV5-1	TGCGCCAGCAGCTCCGGTGGTCTAGCGGGAGGAGAGACCCAGTACTTC	CASSSGGLAGGETQYF
TRBJ1-1	NA	NA	TRBV7-2	TGTGCCAGCAGCCTGGGCGGGGTATCGAACACTGAAGCTTTCTTT	CASSLGGVSNTEAFF
TRBJ1-1	NA	NA	TRBV21-1	TGTGCCAGCAGCAACCTTCCGGGACAGACTCCGAACACTGAAGCTTTCTTT	CASSNLPGQTPNTEAFF
TRBJ2-3	NA	NA	TRBV15	TGTGCCACCAGCAGAGATAGGGCGGACTATCTAACTAGCACAGATACGCAGTATTTT	CATSRDRADYLTSTDTQYF
TRBJ2-7	few	TRBD1	TRBV12-5	TGTGCTAGTGGTTTGGTTTCGGGACAGGGGACCTACGAGCAGTACTTC	CASGLVSGQGTYEQYF
TRBJ2-3	few	NA	TRBV29-1	TGCAGCGTTGAACCCACGCCAAACTCGCAGTATTTT	CSVEPTPNSQYF
TRBJ1-1	NA	NA	TRBV5-1	TGCGCCAGCAGCTTGGCCTTGGGCAGTGAAGCTTTCTTT	CASSLALGSEAFF
TRBJ2-1	NA	TRBD2	TRBV7-7	TGTGCTAGCAGCCCTGGTTGGACTAGCGATGAGCAGTTCTTC	CASSPGWTSDEQFF
TRBJ1-5	NA	TRBD1	TRBV7-2	TGTGCCAGCAGCTTACACAACAGGGGGTTTCAGCCCCAGCATTTT	CASSLHNRGFQPQHF
TRBJ2-7	NA	TRBD2	TRBV7-9	TGTGCCAGCAGCTCCCGACTAGCGGGTAGCTCCTACGAGCAGTACTTC	CASSSRLAGSSYEQYF
TRBJ2-1	few	NA	TRBV28	TGTGCCAGCACCCGGGGCGACCGAAATGAGCAGTTCTTC	CASTRGDRNEQFF
TRBJ2-1	once	NA	TRBV5-1	TGCGCCAGCAGTCTAAGGTTAAGCTCCTACAATGAGCAGTTCTTC	CASSLRLSSYNEQFF
TRBJ2-7	NA	TRBD1	TRBV5-6	TGTGCCAGCAGCTTGGATGGACAGGGGCTATACGAGCAGTACTTC	CASSLDGQGLYEQYF
TRBJ2-1	NA	NA	TRBV5-1	TGCGCCAGCAGCTTGTTCGGAAGCAATGAGCAGTTCTTC	CASSLFGSNEQFF